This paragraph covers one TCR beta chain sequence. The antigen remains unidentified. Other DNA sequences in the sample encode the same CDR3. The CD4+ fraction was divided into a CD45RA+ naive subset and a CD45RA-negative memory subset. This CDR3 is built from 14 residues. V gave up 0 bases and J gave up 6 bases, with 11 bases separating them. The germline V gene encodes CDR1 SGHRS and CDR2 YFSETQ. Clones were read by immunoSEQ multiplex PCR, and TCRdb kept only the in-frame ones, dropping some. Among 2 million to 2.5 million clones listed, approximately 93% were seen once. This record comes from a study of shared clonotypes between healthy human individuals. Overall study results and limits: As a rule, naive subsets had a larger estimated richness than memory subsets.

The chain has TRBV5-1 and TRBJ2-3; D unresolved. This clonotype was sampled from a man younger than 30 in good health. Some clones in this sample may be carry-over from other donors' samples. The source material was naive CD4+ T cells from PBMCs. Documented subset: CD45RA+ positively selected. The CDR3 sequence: CASSLAGPADTQYF. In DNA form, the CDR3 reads TGCGCCAGCAGCTTGGCCGGGCCCGCGGATACGCAGTATTTT.